These 3 T cell receptor beta chains originate from one sample sequenced in a study of T cell repertoires in cytomegalovirus infection. TCRdb used MiXCR to reprocess the reads, holding one entry per CDR3 protein. The sample holds approximately 910,000 distinct CDR3 sequences, more than 25% seen once. No antigens are known for them. The sequenced sample was cultured CD8+ T cells from PBMCs, obtained from culture after CMV antigen stimulation. The receptors stem from a human donor in good health (CMV status not recorded). Some clones in this sample may be carry-over from other donors' samples.

Here the CDR3 reads CASSSEQYQADTQYF. The CDR3 bases are TGTGCCAGCAGCTCTGAGCAGTATCAGGCGGATACGCAGTATTTT. The chain has TRBV7-6 and TRBJ2-3; D is ambiguous. V gave up 4 bases and J gave up 6 bases, with 17 bases separating them. Germline lookup yields CDR1 SGHVS and CDR2 FNYEAQ. The CDR3 extends over 15 amino acids.

This clonotype turned up a few times. CDR3 nucleotide sequence: TGTGCCAGCAGTCAGACACAAAGTTCCTACGAGCAGTACTTC. It specifies CASSQTQSSYEQYF. The chain couples TRBV27 to TRBJ2-7, with no clear D. This CDR3 comprises 14 residues. Germline loops: CDR1 MNHEY, CDR2 SMNVEV (reference sequence). V lost 5 bases to trimming and J lost 1 base, with 12 bases between them.

The rearrangement joins TRBV6-2 or TRBV6-3 to TRBJ2-2; D may be TRBD1 (5 bases). Germline V gene sequence: CDR1 MNHEY, CDR2 SVGEGT. The V and J ends lost 4 bases and 9 bases respectively, with 15 bases between them. CDR3 length: 14 residues. For the CDR3, the DNA is TGTGCCAGCAGTTCCCCTGAGGCAGGGCGGGAGCTGTTTTTT. Protein sequence: CASSSPEAGRELFF.